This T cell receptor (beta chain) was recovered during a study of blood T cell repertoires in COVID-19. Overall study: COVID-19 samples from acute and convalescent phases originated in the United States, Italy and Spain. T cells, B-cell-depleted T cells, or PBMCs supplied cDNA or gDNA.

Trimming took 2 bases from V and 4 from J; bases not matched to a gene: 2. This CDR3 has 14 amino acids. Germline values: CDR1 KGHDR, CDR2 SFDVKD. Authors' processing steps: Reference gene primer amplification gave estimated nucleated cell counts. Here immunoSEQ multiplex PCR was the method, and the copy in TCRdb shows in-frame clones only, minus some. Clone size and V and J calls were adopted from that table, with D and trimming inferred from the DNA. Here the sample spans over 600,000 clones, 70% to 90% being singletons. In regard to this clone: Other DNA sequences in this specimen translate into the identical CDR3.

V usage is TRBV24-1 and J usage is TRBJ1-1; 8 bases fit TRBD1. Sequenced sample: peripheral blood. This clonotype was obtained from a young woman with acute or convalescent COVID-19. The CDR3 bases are TGTGCCACCAGTGATTCTACAGGGGGCACTGAAGCTTTCTTT. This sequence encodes CATSDSTGGTEAFF.